In this sample, the clone carrying this TCR beta chain turned up many times. This CDR3 contains 10 residues. Trimming pared 0 bases from V and 7 bases from J, leaving 3 bases between. Germline-derived CDR1 and CDR2 are SQVTM and ANQGSEA. The data were taken from a study of blood T cells in healthy people across ages. A second PCR of 7 to 11 cycles used a sample-barcoded 5' primer and a J-beta primer mix. TCRdb re-called the 5' RACE reads with MiXCR, one entry per CDR3 protein. This repertoire shows 550,000 to 750,000 distinct CDR3 sequences, 20% to 25% found once; its top ten account for 3.5% to 4%. The sequence derives from a man aged 70 or older in good health. The genes are TRBV29-1 and TRBJ2-5; D is uncertain. Material for sequencing was blood. CDR3: CSVEDLTQYF. The CDR3 DNA sequence: TGCAGCGTTGAAGACCTGACCCAGTACTTC.